The TCR beta chain described here comes from a study of T cell changes during pregnancy in multiple sclerosis (dated by TCRdb to the late 2010s). Concerning the study at large: The study looked at changes in the T cell repertoire across pregnancy in women with multiple sclerosis.

Library preparation employed the immunoSEQ multiplex PCR assay. The table comes from immuneACCESS by way of TCRdb, which keeps in-frame sequences with V and J called. Part of the clones is missing from these tables; in studies checked, under half for an unresolved V gene and the rest for unknown reasons. The sample table contains some 14,000 clones; only one count was recorded for approximately 93% of them. About 2.7% of the sample comes from the top ten. From a lookup of the germline V gene, CDR1 and CDR2 are ENHRY and SYGVKD. The CDR3 runs 14 residues from the cysteine to the phenylalanine. The entry retains the CDR3 DNA only, 42 bases that are in frame from base 1. Between the V and J ends, shortened by 3 bases and 2 bases respectively, the junction contains 8 bases. The sample holds a few counts of this clone. Its target antigen remains unknown. Base qualities are not recorded, but no much larger clone differs from it by a single base.

The sample was peripheral blood, taken in the second trimester of pregnancy. Recombination joined TRBV10-3 with TRBJ1-3; the D gene is not confidently resolved. The origin of this receptor is a female donor in good health, enrolled as a control in a pregnancy study. The CDR3 protein is CAISDREAGNTIYF. The DNA sequence is given as TGTGCCATCAGTGATAGGGAGGCTGGAAACACCATATATTTT.